Following are 9 T cell receptor beta chains from one sample sequenced in a study of PD-L1 blockade in urothelial cancer. The data were produced by immunoSEQ multiplex PCR, yet TCRdb's version contains in-frame clones alone and is incomplete. Among around 66,000 clones listed, 88% were seen once. Time point described: peripheral blood 6 weeks after treatment start. The input for sequencing was PBMCs, taken around atezolizumab (anti-PD-L1) treatment. The receptor source for this set is a man in his sixties with urothelial cancer.

The V gene is TRBV18, the J gene TRBJ1-1; unclear D gene. The germline CDR1 and CDR2 sequences are KGHSH and LQKENI. CDR3 size: 13 residues. Trimming took off 5 bases at V and 0 bases at J, with 7 bases between the two ends. As DNA, the CDR3 is TGTGCCAGCTCAAGACTGATGAACACTGAAGCTTTCTTT. Translated: CASSRLMNTEAFF. Looking up the rest from reference TRBV18 and TRBJ1-1 gives the full variable domain: NAGVMQNPRHLVRRRGQEARLRCSPMKGHSHVYWYRQLPEEGLKFMVYLQKENIIDESGMPKERFSAEFPKEGPSILRIQQVVRGDSAAYFCASSRLMNTEAFFGQGTRLTVV.

The chain combines TRBV12-5 with TRBJ1-4; D is unclear. Germline V gives CDR1 LGHNT, CDR2 FRNRAP. The CDR3 spans 16 residues. Trimming pared 7 bases from V and 5 bases from J, leaving 20 bases between. CDR3 residues: CASALSSTEQNEKLFF. The CDR3 DNA reads as TGTGCTAGTGCCCTATCATCGACGGAGCAAAATGAAAAACTGTTTTTT.

The chain combines TRBV6-1 with TRBJ2-5; D unclear. The CDR3 is 14 amino acids. The V end was cut by 6 bases, the J end by 5 bases, with 16 bases between. CDR1 MNHNS and CDR2 SASEGT come from the germline V gene. CDR3 region: CASSLGRVKETQYF. In nucleotides, the CDR3 is TGTGCCAGCAGCCTCGGTCGGGTTAAGGAGACCCAGTACTTC.

The chain uses TRBV5-6 and TRBJ1-5; perhaps TRBD1 as D (6 bases). CDR1 is SGHDT and CDR2 is YYEEEE in the germline V gene. This CDR3 region has 14 residues. V lost 2 bases and J 7 bases, leaving 13 bases between the germline ends. The CDR3: CASSFKTGRQPQHF. DNA for the CDR3: TGTGCCAGCAGCTTCAAGACAGGCCGGCAGCCCCAGCATTTT.

The CDR3 nucleotides read TGTGCCTGGGGGGTGGGGGACATGGCTACGCAGTATTTT. Its translation: CAWGVGDMATQYF. This chain connects TRBV30 to TRBJ2-3, with D perhaps matching TRBD1 (6 bases). The CDR3 length is 13 residues. V was pared by 5 bases and J by 8 bases, with 17 bases between. The germline gives CDR1 GTSNPN, CDR2 SVGIG (reference sequence).

This clone came up once. The V and J genes are TRBV18 and TRBJ2-7, with D perhaps matching TRBD1 (6 bases). The CDR3 is made up of 15 amino acids. Germline lookup yields CDR1 KGHSH and CDR2 LQKENI. Trimming stripped 3 bases from V and 3 bases from J, with 15 bases between. CDR3 protein: CASSPATGARYEQYF. As DNA, the CDR3 is TGTGCCAGCTCACCTGCGACAGGAGCCCGCTACGAGCAGTACTTC. Full variable domain (rest looked up from reference TRBV18 and TRBJ2-7): NAGVMQNPRHLVRRRGQEARLRCSPMKGHSHVYWYRQLPEEGLKFMVYLQKENIIDESGMPKERFSAEFPKEGPSILRIQQVVRGDSAAYFCASSPATGARYEQYFGPGTRLTVT.

The V call is TRBV14, the J call TRBJ2-5; 10 bases match TRBD1. This CDR3 has 14 amino acids. Germline CDR1 is SGHDN and CDR2 is FVKESK. V dropped 1 base and J dropped 4; count of bases not matched to a gene: 0. The CDR3 DNA is TGTGCCAGCAGCCAAGGGACAGGGGGAGAGACCCAGTACTTC. It is translated as CASSQGTGGETQYF.

V usage is TRBV11-3 and J usage is TRBJ2-7; unclear D gene. CDR1 is SGHNT and CDR2 is YENEEA in the germline V gene. The CDR3 consists of 12 residues. V was trimmed by 8 bases and J by 4 bases, leaving 12 bases between them. CDR3 region: CASGASWYEQYF. CDR3 DNA sequence: TGTGCCAGCGGAGCTTCTTGGTACGAGCAGTACTTC.

The chain has TRBV19 and TRBJ1-5, with 9 nucleotides matching TRBD1. CDR1 and CDR2 (germline): LNHDA, SQIVND (reference sequence). Trimming at V came to 3 bases and at J to 6 bases, leaving 3 bases not matched to a gene. The CDR3 totals 14 residues. The DNA of the CDR3 is TGTGCCAGTAGTATGACAGGGGGGGGTCAGCCCCAGCATTTT. Protein sequence: CASSMTGGGQPQHF.